Included here is one T cell receptor beta chain sequence, with context. The sample originates from a study of shared clonotypes between healthy human individuals. Study-wide background: Plates per donor: three CD4 naive, three CD4 memory, two CD8 naive, one CD8 memory.

In replicate PCRs of sorted subsets, roughly 200 ng DNA, approximately 30,000 T cell genomes, was used. TCRdb's table, derived via immunoSEQ multiplex PCR, lists solely in-frame clones and lacks some. Here the sample spans around 1.5 million clones, 98% being singletons. CDR1 is GTSNPN and CDR2 is SVGIG in the germline V gene (reference sequence). The CDR3 length is 14 residues. Trimming took 2 bases from V and 4 from J, leaving 12 bases between them. Sequenced sample: naive CD4+ T cells sorted from blood. Subset denoted: CD45RA+ positively selected. The chain joins TRBV30 to TRBJ1-3, with unresolved D. The sequence was obtained from a man aged 30 to 45 in good health. Here the CDR3 reads CAWSPSTVGNTIYF. In DNA, the CDR3 is TGTGCCTGGAGTCCGTCCACGGTCGGAAACACCATATATTTT.